This TCR beta chain was obtained from a study of blood T cell repertoires in COVID-19 (TCRdb year 2020). Background on the whole study: Collaborator samples came from the United States, Italy and Spain and covered acute and convalescent phases of COVID-19. The material from the prospective study consisted of cDNA or gDNA derived from T cells, B-cell-depleted T cells, or PBMCs. The dataset comprised deeply sampled blood TCRbeta repertoires from subjects exposed to, actively infected with, or recovered from COVID-19. A freely available public database, intended as a resource for researchers studying the immune response to SARS-CoV-2, is where the repertoires were released. The samples were drawn from two sources: the first 160 participants of the ongoing ImmuneRACE study, and approximately 1,300 subjects contributed by 6 global collaborators. The sample metadata nearly always contained a de-identified subject ID, COVID-19 status, age in years and sex. HLA class I and class II types, where available, came from metadata supplied by the sample provider rather than from assay-based typing. The paper's findings and limits, for the study overall: The quantity of clinical and demographic metadata differed by source and by participant and was supplied without curation.

TCRbeta CDR3 regions were amplified from genomic DNA by means of the immunoSEQ Assay, a bias-controlled multiplex PCR. Turning to the authors' computational methods: The number of nucleated cells in each sample was estimated from the amplification of reference gene primers within the assay. To quantify the absolute abundance of each unique TCRbeta CDR3 rearrangement, sequence reads were collapsed and filtered. Productive Simpson clonality was computed per sample as the square root of Simpson's diversity index over productive rearrangements. The source is immuneACCESS, and TCRdb retained only in-frame sequences with V and J called. Part of the clones is not carried over; for the studies checked, unresolved V genes explain less than half of this, and the remainder is unexplained. The D gene and trimming were derived from the DNA, and the V and J assignments and clone size from that table. In this sample the table shows just under 55,000 clones, over 90% of which occur a single time. Around 3.9% of the sample comes from the top ten.

Note on this clone: This receptor's antigen is unknown. No base quality information exists; no much larger clone differs at one position.

V is reduced by 3 bases and J by 4 bases, leaving a spacing of 9 bases between them. The CDR3 runs 13 residues from the cysteine to the phenylalanine. Kept here is only the CDR3 DNA, which spans 39 bases and is read in frame from base 1. Reading the germline V gene (reference sequence) gives CDR1 LNHDA and CDR2 SQIVND. The collaborating institutions used their own protocols to collect whole blood in K2EDTA tubes. For TCRbeta analysis, collaborator samples were shipped as frozen whole blood, as isolated PBMCs, or as DNA extracted from either sample type. The chain uses TRBV19 and TRBJ1-1; the D gene lacks a confident call. The sequence was collected from a man over 45 with acute or convalescent COVID-19. Sequencing used peripheral blood. The DNA sequence is TGTGCCAGTAGTATTATGGGGAGCACTGAAGCTTTCTTT. This sequence encodes CASSIMGSTEAFF.